This T cell receptor beta chain was sequenced in a study of a mutant IDH1 vaccine in newly diagnosed glioma (dated by TCRdb to about 2021). Broadly, across the study: In the chemotherapy-containing groups, vaccination started alongside temozolomide cycles, whereas in patients who had radiotherapy alone it started 4-6 weeks after radiotherapy. Of the approximately 33 patients who were treated, around 62% were male and approximately 38% were female, and the mean age was approximately 40 years. Prior to enrollment, standard therapy consisting of radiotherapy alone, temozolomide alone, or radiochemotherapy with temozolomide had been administered to patients, with the combination being received by most patients. The week-35 safety follow-up took place at visit V12, and the week-47 end of study took place at visit V13. Peripheral blood samples were drawn at six visits, namely V03 (baseline), V05, V07, V10, V12 and V13. Longitudinal TCRB deep sequencing was done for fewer than 30 treated patients, wherever samples were available for exploratory analyses. Results the study describes overall, beyond this receptor: Availability determined which PBMC samples were chosen for TCRB deep sequencing. Pseudoprogression seemed to be unrelated to changes in the top peripheral T cell clonotypes found by TCRB sequencing. Across multiple MHC alleles, vaccine-induced immune responses were seen in more than 80% of patients. The authors noted that analyses of patient blood samples could not be reproduced because of sample limitations.

Library generation was performed with the immunoSEQ multiplex PCR assay. Rearranged TCR beta chain sequences were amplified with the hsTCRB Kit following the manufacturer's protocol. TCRB libraries were sequenced on an Illumina MiSeq. The original pipeline was this. The kit vendor's proprietary platform handled demultiplexing, trimming and gene mapping. TCRdb provides this immuneACCESS table in a form limited to in-frame rearrangements. Some clones are lacking; in checked studies, under half of them reflect an unresolved V gene, and why the rest are absent is not known. V, J and clone size are taken as reported in that table, and D and trimming were inferred from the DNA itself. Within this sample are 40,000 to 50,000 clones, with 70% to 85% of them counted one time only. The ten largest clones represent approximately 19% of the sample. Trimming at the junction amounts to 7 bases on V and 4 bases on J, and the germline ends lie 11 bases apart. The germline V gene encodes CDR1 SNHLY and CDR2 FYNNEI. The CDR3 spans 14 residues, from the cysteine through the phenylalanine. Only CDR3 DNA remains: 42 bases, in frame from the first base.

The time point label, as the study defines it: week 47, end of study. A 20-mer mutant IDH1 peptide at 300 micrograms in Montanide made up each vaccine dose, which was injected subcutaneously together with topical imiquimod. Patients were given eight vaccinations, in weeks 1, 3, 5, 7, 11, 15, 19 and 23, which matched visits V03 through V10. Newly diagnosed WHO grade 3 or 4 IDH1-mutant astrocytomas showing loss of nuclear ATRX were present in the donors. The samples were drawn from NOA16, a multicentre, single-arm, open-label phase I trial in Germany that tested a mutant IDH1 peptide vaccine in humans for the first time. Genomic DNA for TCRB sequencing was extracted from EDTA blood using the DNeasy Blood and Tissue Kit. Worth noting for this clone: Its cognate antigen has yet to be identified. Base qualities are missing; no much larger clone stands one base away.

Recombination connected TRBV2 to TRBJ2-6; TRBD1 is perhaps the D gene, given 6 matching bases. This sequence originates from a man between 18 and 35 years old with glioma. Some clones in this sample may be carry-over from other donors' samples. The sequencing here drew on PBMCs, taken from a glioma patient whose treatment included an IDH1 peptide vaccine. The CDR3: CASTLGGGANVLTF. At the DNA level, the sequence is TGTGCCAGCACCCTTGGGGGCGGGGCCAACGTCCTGACTTTC.